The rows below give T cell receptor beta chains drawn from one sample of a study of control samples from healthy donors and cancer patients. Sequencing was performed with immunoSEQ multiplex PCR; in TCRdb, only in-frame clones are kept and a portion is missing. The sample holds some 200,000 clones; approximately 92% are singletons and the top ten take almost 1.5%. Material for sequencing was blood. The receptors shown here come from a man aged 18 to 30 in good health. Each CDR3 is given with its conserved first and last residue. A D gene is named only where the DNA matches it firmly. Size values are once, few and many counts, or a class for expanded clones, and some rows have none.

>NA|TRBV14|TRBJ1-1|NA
CASGKQAYTEAFF
TGTGCCAGTGGTAAACAGGCATACACTGAAGCTTTCTTT
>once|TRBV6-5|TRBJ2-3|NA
CASGAWTASTDTQYF
TGTGCCAGCGGAGCCTGGACAGCTAGCACAGATACGCAGTATTTT
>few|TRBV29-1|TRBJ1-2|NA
CSVEGEGGYTF
TGCAGCGTTGAAGGTGAGGGTGGCTACACCTTC
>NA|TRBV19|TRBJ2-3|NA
CASSILAVAPDTQYF
TGTGCCAGTAGTATTCTAGCCGTCGCCCCAGATACGCAGTATTTT
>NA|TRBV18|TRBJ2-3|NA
CASSPRPSEGTDTQYF
TGTGCCAGCTCACCCCGACCGAGTGAAGGCACAGATACGCAGTATTTT
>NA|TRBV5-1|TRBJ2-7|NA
CASSLASGISYEQYF
TGCGCCAGCAGCTTGGCCAGCGGCATCTCCTACGAGCAGTACTTC
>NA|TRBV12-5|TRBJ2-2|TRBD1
CASGLQTGGDTGELFF
TGTGCTAGTGGTTTACAGACAGGGGGGGACACCGGGGAGCTGTTTTTT
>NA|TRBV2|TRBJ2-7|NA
CASSEEGDHEQYF
TGTGCCAGCAGTGAGGAGGGGGACCACGAGCAGTACTTC
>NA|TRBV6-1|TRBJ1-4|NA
CASSEALTLRNEKLFF
TGTGCCAGCAGTGAAGCGCTGACTCTTAGGAACGAAAAACTGTTTTTT
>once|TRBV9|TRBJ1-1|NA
CASSVLQQNTEAFF
TGTGCCAGCAGCGTTCTACAGCAGAACACTGAAGCTTTCTTT
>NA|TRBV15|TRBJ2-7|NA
CATRSYEQYF
TGTGCCACCAGGTCCTACGAGCAGTACTTC
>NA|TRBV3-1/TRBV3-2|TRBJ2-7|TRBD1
CASSPDRREQYF
TGTGCCAGCAGCCCGGACAGGCGCGAGCAGTACTTC
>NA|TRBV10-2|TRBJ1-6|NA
CASSVQGGNSPLHF
TGCGCCAGCAGTGTTCAGGGTGGGAATTCACCCCTCCACTTT
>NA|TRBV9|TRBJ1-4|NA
CASSVTDNEKLFF
TGTGCCAGCAGCGTAACAGATAATGAAAAACTGTTTTTT
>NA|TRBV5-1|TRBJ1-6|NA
CASSVGEWGNSPLHF
TGCGCCAGCAGCGTTGGGGAGTGGGGGAATTCACCCCTCCACTTT
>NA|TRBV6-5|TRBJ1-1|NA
CASSYGGLNTEAFF
TGTGCCAGCAGTTACGGGGGGCTGAACACTGAAGCTTTCTTT
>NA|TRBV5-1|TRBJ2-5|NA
CASSLGGSYGETQYF
TGCGCCAGCAGCTTGGGGGGTAGCTATGGAGAGACCCAGTACTTC
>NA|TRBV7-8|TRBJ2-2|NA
CASSPLIGSKSYGELFF
TGTGCCAGCAGCCCCCTCATAGGCTCGAAAAGCTACGGGGAGCTGTTTTTT
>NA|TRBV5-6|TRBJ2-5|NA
CASNLGETQYF
TGTGCCAGCAACCTGGGGGAGACCCAGTACTTC